These 26 T cell receptor beta chains originate from one sample sequenced in a study of shared clonotypes between healthy human individuals. Sequencing was performed with immunoSEQ multiplex PCR; in TCRdb, only in-frame clones are kept and a portion is missing. This table holds approximately 470,000 clones, roughly 80% found once. The specimen was PBMCs. These receptors were obtained from a woman aged 40-49 years in good health. Some clones in this sample may be carry-over from other donors' samples.

As to this clone: Since a far larger clone is one base different, this is likely a read error. Additional DNA sequences in this sample encode the identical CDR3. The V gene is TRBV19, the J gene TRBJ1-1; D is possibly TRBD1 (6 bases). The V gene lost 10 bases and the J gene lost 11 bases, with 23 bases spanning the gap. This CDR3 is built from 13 residues. CDR1 and CDR2 from the germline V gene are LNHDA and SQIVND (reference sequence). The CDR3 DNA reads as TGTGCCACTACACCCTTGGTGGGGGCGTTGGCTTTCTTT. It translates to CATTPLVGALAFF.

This clone has just a few counts. V and J are TRBV18 and TRBJ1-5, with 7 nucleotides matching TRBD1. Trimming removed 6 bases from V and 6 bases from J; junction bases left unmatched: 8. The CDR3 length is 14 residues. Germline V gene lookup returns CDR1 KGHSH and CDR2 LQKENI. The CDR3 DNA follows: TGTGCCAGCTCCTCGACAGGGTTGGGTCAGCCCCAGCATTTT. It codes for CASSSTGLGQPQHF.

V usage is TRBV6-6 and J usage is TRBJ2-7; tentative D call: TRBD2 (7 bases). From germline, CDR1 is MNHNY and CDR2 SVGAGI (reference sequence). This CDR3 has 13 amino acids. V was shortened by 7 bases and J by 6 bases, with 16 bases between the two germline ends. The CDR3, as DNA: TGTGCCAGCATCTCTGAGGGAGGGGGCGAGCAGTACTTC. Protein: CASISEGGGEQYF.

This clone was seen just once. The chain recombines TRBV28 with TRBJ2-5; D could derive from TRBD1 or TRBD2 (6 bases each). This CDR3 contains 15 residues. V was shortened by 5 bases and J by 4 bases, with 17 bases between the two germline ends. Per germline, CDR1 MDHEN and CDR2 SYDVKM. CDR3 region: CASSQQGPGGETQYF. The CDR3 coding sequence is TGTGCCAGCAGTCAACAGGGACCCGGGGGAGAGACCCAGTACTTC.

The V and J genes are TRBV7-2 and TRBJ1-1, with D uncertain. The germline V and J ends were trimmed by 2 bases and 0 bases, with 7 bases remaining between them. Germline V lookup: CDR1 SGHTA, CDR2 FQGNSA. The CDR3 contains 14 residues. CDR3 loop: CASSLSGMNTEAFF. The CDR3, as DNA: TGTGCCAGCAGCTTAAGCGGAATGAACACTGAAGCTTTCTTT.

A note on this clone: A read error is the likely source, as a far larger clone sits one nucleotide away. The chain recombines TRBV28 with TRBJ2-2; D call uncertain. The V and J ends lost 2 bases and 1 base respectively, with 5 bases between them. The CDR3 sequence is 14 residues long. Germline V gene lookup returns CDR1 MDHEN and CDR2 SYDVKM. CDR3 region: CASSLMGNTGELFF. The CDR3 coding sequence is TGTGCCAGCAGTTTAATGGGGAACACCGGGGAGCTGTTTTTT.

V gene TRBV19 combines with J gene TRBJ2-3; 9 bases are shared with TRBD2. V trimming: 3 bases; J trimming: 3 bases; junction bases outside the gene matches: 4. The germline V gene has CDR1 LNHDA and CDR2 SQIVND (reference sequence). The CDR3 loop spans 15 amino acids. CDR3 sequence reads: CASSIFLAGTDTQYF. The CDR3 DNA reads TGTGCCAGTAGTATTTTCCTAGCGGGAACAGATACGCAGTATTTT. Filled out from reference TRBV19 and TRBJ2-3, the complete variable domain reads DGGITQSPKYLFRKEGQNVTLSCEQNLNHDAMYWYRQDPGQGLRLIYYSQIVNDFQKGDIAEGYSVSREKKESFPLTVTSAQKNPTAFYLCASSIFLAGTDTQYFGPGTRLTVL.

The chain has TRBV27 and TRBJ1-2, with 8 bases that match TRBD1. V lost 3 bases, J lost 5 bases, and 8 bases stayed unmatched. The CDR3 length is 15 residues. Germline values: CDR1 MNHEY, CDR2 SMNVEV (reference sequence). The DNA of the CDR3 is TGTGCCAGCAGTTTTAGGGCAGGGGGCGGGTATGGCTACACCTTC. Its protein product is CASSFRAGGGYGYTF.

The CDR3 protein is CASSFPPISQAFF. CDR3 in DNA: TGTGCCAGCAGTTTTCCCCCAATCTCCCAAGCTTTCTTT. The chain joins TRBV28 to TRBJ1-1, with D unclear. V lost 3 bases, J lost 9 bases, and 14 bases lay in between. In germline, CDR1 is MDHEN, CDR2 SYDVKM. This CDR3 spans 13 amino acids.

On this clone itself: It is likely a read error: a sequence one base away is far more abundant. V usage is TRBV2 and J usage is TRBJ2-2; tentative D call: TRBD1 (6 bases). The CDR3 is made up of 16 amino acids. Looked up from germline, CDR1 is SNHLY and CDR2 is FYNNEI. The CDR3 sequence: CASSDRAYGDTGELLF. The DNA for the CDR3 is TGTGCCAGCAGTGATCGGGCATATGGGGACACCGGGGAGCTGCTTTTT.

The chain employs TRBV5-1 and TRBJ2-2; 9 bases are a match to TRBD1. Germline V gene lookup returns CDR1 SGHRS and CDR2 YFSETQ. The junction had 10 bases not matched to a gene; V was cut back by 7 bases and J by 6 bases. CDR3 length equals 15 residues. The CDR3 DNA reads TGCGCCAGCTCCTTGGAGGGACAGGGCCCCGGGGAGCTGTTTTTT. As protein: CASSLEGQGPGELFF. The full variable domain, rest sourced from reference TRBV5-1 and TRBJ2-2, is KAGVTQTPRYLIKTRGQQVTLSCSPISGHRSVSWYQQTPGQGLQFLFEYFSETQRNKGNFPGRFSGRQFSNSRSEMNVSTLELGDSALYLCASSLEGQGPGELFFGEGSRLTVL.

The CDR3 loop reads CASSQQGNQETQYF. CDR3 sequence (DNA): TGTGCCAGCAGCCAACAGGGGAACCAAGAGACCCAGTACTTC. The J gene is TRBJ2-5, the V gene TRBV7-9; 7 bases agree with TRBD1. V shed 5 bases, J shed 0 bases, and the junction held 3 bases outside the gene matches. The CDR3 length is 14 residues. Per germline, CDR1 SEHNR and CDR2 FQNEAQ (reference sequence).

In this sample, this clone turned up a few times. The chain recombines TRBV29-1 with TRBJ1-2; D may be TRBD1 (5 bases). Germline values: CDR1 SQVTM, CDR2 ANQGSEA. V was pared by 1 base and J by 7 bases, with 13 bases between. This CDR3 is built from 13 residues. The CDR3 DNA reads as TGCAGCGTTGAAGGGTCCAGGGACGGTGGCTACACCTTC. Translating it yields CSVEGSRDGGYTF.

This chain links TRBV28 with TRBJ2-1, with 7 nucleotides matching TRBD1. V was pared by 5 bases and J by 12 bases, with 7 bases of the junction left unmatched. The CDR3 runs 12 residues. Germline CDR1 is MDHEN and CDR2 is SYDVKM. For the CDR3, the DNA is TGTGCCAGCAGTCAACAGGGGTTAGGGCAGTTCTTC. Translation: CASSQQGLGQFF.

The genes are TRBV19 and TRBJ1-2; TRBD1 matches at 10 bases. J lost 4 bases, V lost 5 bases, and 7 bases had no gene match. The CDR3 covers 15 residues. The germline CDR1 and CDR2 sequences are LNHDA and SQIVND (reference sequence). This chain's CDR3 is CASSPRQGAVYGYTF. As DNA, the CDR3 is TGTGCCAGTAGTCCCAGACAGGGGGCTGTCTATGGCTACACCTTC.

The chain links TRBV18 to TRBJ1-2, with D uncertain. Between the trimmed V and J ends, which lost 3 bases and 3 bases, there was a span of 8 bases. Germline V gene sequence: CDR1 KGHSH, CDR2 LQKENI. CDR3 length: 13 amino acids. The CDR3 region has the DNA TGTGCCAGCTCACCGGGTAGGGACTATGGCTACACCTTC. Translation gives CASSPGRDYGYTF.

This clone was counted once. The chain links TRBV10-3 to TRBJ1-1, with D possibly TRBD1 on 5 matching bases. The CDR3 is 14 residues long. V dropped 7 bases and J dropped 1 base, with 13 bases sitting between them. CDR1 and CDR2 (germline): ENHRY, SYGVKD. CDR3 coding DNA: TGTGCCATCAATGCAGGGCGGTCGAACACTGAAGCTTTCTTT. It specifies CAINAGRSNTEAFF.

V gene TRBV7-3 combines with J gene TRBJ2-1; 11 nucleotides line up with TRBD2. V was pared by 5 bases and J by 6 bases, with 9 bases of the junction left unmatched. This CDR3 spans 16 amino acids. CDR1 is SGHTA and CDR2 is FQGTGA in the germline V gene. CDR3 coding DNA: TGTGCCAGCAGCCCGATAATAGCGGGAGGGACCAATGAGCAGTTCTTC. Its protein is CASSPIIAGGTNEQFF.

The gene calls are TRBV7-3 and TRBJ1-3; D remains ambiguous. CDR3 length: 13 residues. In germline, CDR1 is SGHTA, CDR2 FQGTGA. Trimming cost V 5 bases and J 4 bases, with 9 bases left between them. CDR3 residues: CASSTTEGNTIYF. CDR3 DNA: TGTGCCAGCAGCACAACGGAAGGAAACACCATATATTTT.

This chain joins TRBV7-9 and TRBJ2-2; D not certain. The germline V and J ends were trimmed by 5 bases and 5 bases, with 9 bases remaining between them. Germline loops: CDR1 SEHNR, CDR2 FQNEAQ (reference sequence). This CDR3 has 13 amino acids. This CDR3 is CASSLAGTGELFF. The CDR3 DNA reads TGTGCCAGCAGCCTCGCCGGAACCGGGGAGCTGTTTTTT.

The chain couples TRBV9 to TRBJ1-2; TRBD1 matches 10 bases. CDR1 is SGDLS, CDR2 YYNGEE, per germline. The CDR3 loop spans 16 amino acids. V gave up 3 bases and J gave up 4 bases; unmatched junction bases: 9. The chain's CDR3 is CASSGTGDRGAYGYTF. The CDR3, as DNA: TGTGCCAGCAGCGGAACCGGGGACAGGGGTGCCTATGGCTACACCTTC.

This clone was counted once. This may stem from a read error, because a much larger clone lies one nucleotide away. The chain carries TRBV5-1 and TRBJ2-7, with D possibly TRBD1 on 7 matching bases. Germline V gives CDR1 SGHRS, CDR2 YFSETQ. V shed 3 bases and J shed 7 bases, with 17 bases lying between them. This CDR3 is built from 14 residues. The CDR3 sequence: CASSSSKGAGEQYF. CDR3 coding DNA: TGCGCCAGCAGCTCCAGTAAGGGGGCGGGGGAGCAGTACTTC. Variable domain in full (rest from reference TRBV5-1 and TRBJ2-7): KAGVTQTPRYLIKTRGQQVTLSCSPISGHRSVSWYQQTPGQGLQFLFEYFSETQRNKGNFPGRFSGRQFSNSRSEMNVSTLELGDSALYLCASSSSKGAGEQYFGPGTRLTVT.

About this clone itself: A read error likely explains this, since a far larger clone differs by one base. Because the CDR3 is missing its conserved closing phenylalanine or tryptophan, this is likely a read error. The sample carries other DNA sequences with the same CDR3. The J gene is TRBJ1-2, the V gene TRBV7-9; no definite D call. V gave up 5 bases and J gave up 2 bases, with 15 bases separating them. The CDR3 spans 15 residues. Germline V lookup: CDR1 SEHNR, CDR2 FQNEAQ (reference sequence). CDR3 loop: CASSTGRSWNYGYTL. The CDR3 bases are TGTGCCAGCAGCACCGGACGGAGCTGGAACTATGGCTACACCCTC.

There are a few counts of this clone. In the same sample, other DNA sequences code for this CDR3. The chain uses TRBV27 and TRBJ1-4; no clear D gene. CDR1 MNHEY and CDR2 SMNVEV come from the germline V gene (reference sequence). This CDR3 is built from 13 residues. V was cut by 3 bases and J by 7 bases, with 9 bases left in between. The CDR3 DNA reads as TGTGCCAGCAGTTTCTCGGGGTTTGAAAAACTGTTTTTT. Its protein product is CASSFSGFEKLFF.

This clone was observed at least ten times. The rearrangement uses TRBV18 and TRBJ2-7; TRBD2 matches at 16 bases. There are 19 residues in the CDR3. Trimming took 4 bases from V and 4 from J; bases not matched to a gene: 13. CDR1 and CDR2 from the germline V gene are KGHSH and LQKENI. The CDR3 spells CASSLGLAGGPGHLYEQYF. The DNA of the CDR3 is TGTGCCAGCTCACTGGGACTAGCGGGAGGGCCTGGGCACCTTTACGAGCAGTACTTC. Using reference TRBV18 and TRBJ2-7 for the parts outside the CDR3, the full variable domain is NAGVMQNPRHLVRRRGQEARLRCSPMKGHSHVYWYRQLPEEGLKFMVYLQKENIIDESGMPKERFSAEFPKEGPSILRIQQVVRGDSAAYFCASSLGLAGGPGHLYEQYFGPGTRLTVT.

This rearrangement joins TRBV28 to TRBJ2-7, with 8 positions matching TRBD1. CDR1 MDHEN and CDR2 SYDVKM come from the germline V gene. The CDR3 contains 14 residues. The V segment lost 1 base and the J segment 3 bases; nucleotides outside the gene matches: 2. CDR3 sequence: CASSLSDRVYEQYF. In DNA, the CDR3 is TGTGCCAGCAGTTTATCGGACAGGGTCTACGAGCAGTACTTC.